This T cell receptor beta chain emerged from a study of early T cells in non-severe SARS-CoV-2 infection. Study details: It was bulk RNA from unsorted whole blood that was sequenced, and the chains were unpaired.

Findings and caveats of the study: Private and CD4 specificities were missed by VDJdb matching, which favored anti-spike CD8 responses.

TCRdb reanalysed the 5' RACE reads using MiXCR and keeps one entry per CDR3 protein. The data show around 40,000 distinct CDR3 sequences, about a tenth seen once. In its sample, this clonotype was seen many times. Its antigen is currently unknown. The V gene's germline CDR1 is ENHRY and CDR2 SYGVKD. This CDR3 comprises 13 residues. The V and J ends lost 7 bases and 3 bases respectively, with 10 bases between them. The sequenced sample consisted of whole blood. This TCR was sampled from an adult who was a healthcare worker with PCR-confirmed SARS-CoV-2 infection or an uninfected control (not recorded which). The genes are TRBV10-3 and TRBJ2-1; D uncertain. The CDR3 spells CAINYDIYNEQFF. As DNA, the CDR3 is TGTGCCATCAACTACGATATCTACAATGAGCAGTTCTTC.